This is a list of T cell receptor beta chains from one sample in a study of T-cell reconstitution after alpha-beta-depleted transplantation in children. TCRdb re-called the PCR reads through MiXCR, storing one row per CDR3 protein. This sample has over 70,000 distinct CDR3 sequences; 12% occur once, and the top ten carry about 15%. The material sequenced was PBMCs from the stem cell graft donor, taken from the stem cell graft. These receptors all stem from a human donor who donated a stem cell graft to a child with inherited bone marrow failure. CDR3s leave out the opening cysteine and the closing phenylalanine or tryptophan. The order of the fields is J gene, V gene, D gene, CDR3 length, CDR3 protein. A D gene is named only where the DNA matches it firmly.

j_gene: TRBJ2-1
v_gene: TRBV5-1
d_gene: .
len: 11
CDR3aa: ASSLERGDEQF

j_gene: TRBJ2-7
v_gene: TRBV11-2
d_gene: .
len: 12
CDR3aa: ASSFRWGLDEQY

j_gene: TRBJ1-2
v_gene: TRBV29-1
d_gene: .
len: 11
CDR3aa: SVEDPANYGYT

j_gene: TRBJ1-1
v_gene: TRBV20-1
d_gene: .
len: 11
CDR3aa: SAGGTANTEAF

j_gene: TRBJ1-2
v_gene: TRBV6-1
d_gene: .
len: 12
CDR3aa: ASSEALQLYGYT

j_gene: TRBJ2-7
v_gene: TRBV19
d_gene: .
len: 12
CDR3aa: ASSIAGSTYEQH

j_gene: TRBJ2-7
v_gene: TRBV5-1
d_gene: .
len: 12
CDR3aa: ASSPTWGYNEQY

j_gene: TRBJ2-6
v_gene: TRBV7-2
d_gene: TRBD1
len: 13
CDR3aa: ASTGTAEGANVLT

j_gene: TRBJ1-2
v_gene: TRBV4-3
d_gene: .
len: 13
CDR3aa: ASSQDRGLGYGYT

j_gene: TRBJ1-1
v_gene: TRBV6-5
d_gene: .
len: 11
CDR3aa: ASRSRVNTEAF

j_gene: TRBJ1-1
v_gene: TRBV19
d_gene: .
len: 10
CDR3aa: ASRPDNTEAF

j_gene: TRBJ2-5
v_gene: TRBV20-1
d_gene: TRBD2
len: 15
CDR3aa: CARANGAGGIWETQY

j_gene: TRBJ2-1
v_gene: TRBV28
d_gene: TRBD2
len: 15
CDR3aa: ASSFLAGDFRRNEQF

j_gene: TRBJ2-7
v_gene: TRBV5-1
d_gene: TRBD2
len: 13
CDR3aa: ASSLVLAGAREQY

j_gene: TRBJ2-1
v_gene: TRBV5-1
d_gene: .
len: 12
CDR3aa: ASSQEGYYNEQF

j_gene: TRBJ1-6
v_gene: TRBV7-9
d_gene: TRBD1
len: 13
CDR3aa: ASRRTDRADSPLH

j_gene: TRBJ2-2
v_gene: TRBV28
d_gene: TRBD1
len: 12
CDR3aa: ASNPTGGNVELF

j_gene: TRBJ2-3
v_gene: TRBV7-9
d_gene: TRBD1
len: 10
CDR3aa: ASSWETGAQY

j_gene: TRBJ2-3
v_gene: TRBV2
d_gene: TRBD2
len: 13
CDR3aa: ASEKGLAGTDTQY

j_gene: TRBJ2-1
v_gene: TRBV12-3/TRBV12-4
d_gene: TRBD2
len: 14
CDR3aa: ASRPGTSGTYNEQF

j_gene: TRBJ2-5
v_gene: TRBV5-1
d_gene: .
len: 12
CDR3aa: ASRRGREQETQY

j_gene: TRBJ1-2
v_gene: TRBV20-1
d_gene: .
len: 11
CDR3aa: SAEDRSNYGYT

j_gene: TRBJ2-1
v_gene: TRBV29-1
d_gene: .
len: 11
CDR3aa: SVVPISYNEQF

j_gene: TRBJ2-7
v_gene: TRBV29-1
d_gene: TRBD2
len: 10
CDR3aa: SVVEGGDEQY

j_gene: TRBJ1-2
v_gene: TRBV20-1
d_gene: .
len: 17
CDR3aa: SAREVGGGADRTNYGYT

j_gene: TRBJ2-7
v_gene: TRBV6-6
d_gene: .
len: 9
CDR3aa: ASSSVHEQY

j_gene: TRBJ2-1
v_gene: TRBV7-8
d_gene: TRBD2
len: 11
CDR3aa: ASSLGGENEQF

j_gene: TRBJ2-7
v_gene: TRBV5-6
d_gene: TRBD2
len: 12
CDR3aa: ARGPGGDRNEQY

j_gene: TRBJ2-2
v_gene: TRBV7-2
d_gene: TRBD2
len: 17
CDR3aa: ASSLAFTGLAGVTGELF

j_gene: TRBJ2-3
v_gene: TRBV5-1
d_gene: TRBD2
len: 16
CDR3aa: ASSLAALAGRSTDTQY

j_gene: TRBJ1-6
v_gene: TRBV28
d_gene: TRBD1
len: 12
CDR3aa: ASTPGGGNSPLH

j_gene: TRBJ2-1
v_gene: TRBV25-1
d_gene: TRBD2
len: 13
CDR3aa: ASNLAGDTYNEQF

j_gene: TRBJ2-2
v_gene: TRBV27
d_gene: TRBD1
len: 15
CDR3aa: ASSFSGDRINTGELF

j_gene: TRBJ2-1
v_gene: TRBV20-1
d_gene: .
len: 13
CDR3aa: SARDFESSYNEQF

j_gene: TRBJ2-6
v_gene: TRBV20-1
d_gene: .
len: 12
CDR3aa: SAWTRSGANVLT

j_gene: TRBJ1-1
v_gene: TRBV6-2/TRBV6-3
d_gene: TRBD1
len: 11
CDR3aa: ASSFFGTGEAF

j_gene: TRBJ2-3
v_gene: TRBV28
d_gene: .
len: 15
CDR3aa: ASSSPGAGPGTDTQY

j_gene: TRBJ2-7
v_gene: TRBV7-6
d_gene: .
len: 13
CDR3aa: ASSLGGFSAYEQY

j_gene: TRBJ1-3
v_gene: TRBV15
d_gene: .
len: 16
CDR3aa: ATSRDRGALRSGNTIY

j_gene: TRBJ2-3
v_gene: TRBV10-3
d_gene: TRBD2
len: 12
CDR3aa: AVGTSGGTDTQY

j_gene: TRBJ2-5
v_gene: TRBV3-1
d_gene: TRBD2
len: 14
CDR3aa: ASSLSGLAGQETQY

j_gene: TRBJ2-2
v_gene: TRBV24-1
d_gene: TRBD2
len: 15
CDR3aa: ATSGERGAPNTGELF

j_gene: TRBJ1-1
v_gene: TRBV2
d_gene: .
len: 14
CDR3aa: ASSDLGVRENTEAF

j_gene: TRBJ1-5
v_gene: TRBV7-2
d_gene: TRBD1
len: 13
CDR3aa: ASSLGGTVSQPQH

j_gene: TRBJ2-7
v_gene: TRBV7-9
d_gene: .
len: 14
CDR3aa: ASSLTNEGLRDEQY

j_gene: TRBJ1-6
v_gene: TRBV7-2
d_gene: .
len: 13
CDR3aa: ASSFSARFNSPLH

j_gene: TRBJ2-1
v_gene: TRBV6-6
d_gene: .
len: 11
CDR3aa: ASSPNGYNEQF

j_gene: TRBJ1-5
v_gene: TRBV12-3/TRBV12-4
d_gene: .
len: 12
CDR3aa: ASTPGLGNQPQH

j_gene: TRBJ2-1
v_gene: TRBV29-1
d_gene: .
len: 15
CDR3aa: SGWDRARGRGVNEQF

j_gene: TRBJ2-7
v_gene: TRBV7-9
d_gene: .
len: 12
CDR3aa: ASSFDGEMSEQY

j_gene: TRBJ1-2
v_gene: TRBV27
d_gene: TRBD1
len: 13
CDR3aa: ASSPAGTDYYGYT

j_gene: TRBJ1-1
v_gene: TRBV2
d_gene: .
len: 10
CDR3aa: ASSGLNTEAF

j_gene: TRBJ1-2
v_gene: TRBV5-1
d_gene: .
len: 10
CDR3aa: ASSSTVYGYT

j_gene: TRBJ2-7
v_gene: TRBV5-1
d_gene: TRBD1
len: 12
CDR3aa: ASSPGQGFYEQY

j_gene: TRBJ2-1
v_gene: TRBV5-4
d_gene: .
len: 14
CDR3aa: ASSLFGGPRLNEQF

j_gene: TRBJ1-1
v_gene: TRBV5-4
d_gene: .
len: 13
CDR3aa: ASSRPGGSVTEAF

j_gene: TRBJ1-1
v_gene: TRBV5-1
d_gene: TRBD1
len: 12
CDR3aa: ASSLRQGDTEAF

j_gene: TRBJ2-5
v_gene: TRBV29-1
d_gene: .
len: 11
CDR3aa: SVDGRSQETQY

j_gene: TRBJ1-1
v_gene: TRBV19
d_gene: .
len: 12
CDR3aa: ASTPGFLNTEAF

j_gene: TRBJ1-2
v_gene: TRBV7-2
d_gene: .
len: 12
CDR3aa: ASSLASSQSGYT